These 25 T cell receptor beta chains were all obtained from the same sample, sequenced in a study of post-analysis software for immune sequencing data. Unique-molecular-identifier-tagged TCR beta cDNA libraries were used. MiXCR, applied by TCRdb to the PCR reads, yields one record per CDR3 protein. The sample lists hundreds of thousands of distinct CDR3 sequences; 55% to 60% were seen once. These TCRs are of unknown antigen specificity. Regarding the study as a whole: TRBV5-6, TRBV5-1 and TRBV20-1 were among roughly five TRBV segments more frequent in patients than controls.

Source material: blood. Source of these receptors: a girl aged 2-9 years with multiple sclerosis.

This clonotype was detected only a few times. The chain is built from TRBV4-1 and TRBJ2-3; TRBD2 matches 13 bases. Germline CDR1 is MGHRA and CDR2 is YSYEKL. This CDR3 contains 17 residues. Trimming took 2 bases from V and 7 from J; bases not matched to a gene: 9. The CDR3 coding sequence is TGCGCCAGCAGCCAACCTACTAGCGGGAGGGTTGGCCATACGCAGTATTTT. Translating gives CASSQPTSGRVGHTQYF.

The chain joins TRBV7-9 to TRBJ2-1; 10 bases map to TRBD2. The CDR3 length is 18 residues. J gave up 6 bases and V 0 bases, and 11 bases lay outside the gene matches. Germline CDR1 is SEHNR and CDR2 is FQNEAQ (reference sequence). For the CDR3, the DNA is TGTGCCAGCAGCTTAGCAGCGTCTAGCGGGAGTACGGTCAATGAGCAGTTCTTC. It yields the protein CASSLAASSGSTVNEQFF.

The rearrangement uses TRBV20-1 and TRBJ2-1; 8 bases line up with TRBD1. The CDR3 runs to 15 residues. Germline V gene lookup returns CDR1 DFQATT and CDR2 SNEGSKA (reference sequence). After removal of 5 bases from V and 4 bases from J, the junction contained 10 bases not matched to a gene. The CDR3 DNA reads TGCAGTGCTCTGCGACCGGGACAGGAATACAATGAGCAGTTCTTC. This sequence encodes CSALRPGQEYNEQFF.

The chain carries TRBV4-2 and TRBJ2-5; D is perhaps TRBD1 (6 bases). V shed 1 base and J shed 4 bases, with 19 bases lying between them. CDR3 length equals 17 residues. Germline CDR1 is LGHNA and CDR2 is YNFKEQ. This chain's CDR3 is CASSQGIDRSVVETQYF. The CDR3 DNA is TGTGCCAGCAGCCAAGGAATTGACAGGTCGGTCGTAGAGACCCAGTACTTC.

The chain uses TRBV12-3 or TRBV12-4 and TRBJ1-2; maybe TRBD1 (5 bases). The CDR3 runs to 17 residues. The V end lost 4 bases, the J end lost 4 bases, and 22 bases lay between the germline ends. The DNA of the CDR3 is TGTGCCAGCAGTTCCCGGCAGGGAGGAGCGACCTTCTATGGCTACACCTTC. It encodes CASSSRQGGATFYGYTF.

This clonotype appeared a single time. The gene calls are TRBV6-1 and TRBJ1-2; TRBD1 aligns across 10 bases. The J segment lost 5 bases and the V segment lost 2 bases, leaving 2 bases of the junction unmatched. CDR3 length: 14 residues. Germline V lookup: CDR1 MNHNS, CDR2 SASEGT. The CDR3 coding sequence is TGTGCCAGCAGTGAAAGGACAGGGGGTTATGGCTACACCTTC. The encoded protein is CASSERTGGYGYTF.

The chain is built from TRBV5-1 and TRBJ1-2; perhaps TRBD1 as D (5 bases). This CDR3 region has 16 residues. V lost 3 bases, J lost 7 bases, and 22 bases lay in between. The germline V gene encodes CDR1 SGHRS and CDR2 YFSETQ. The CDR3 nucleotides are TGCGCCAGCAGCTCGTCGGTGTGGGACCGGGGAGGTGGCTACACCTTC. It yields the protein CASSSSVWDRGGGYTF. The full variable domain, rest sourced from reference TRBV5-1 and TRBJ1-2, is KAGVTQTPRYLIKTRGQQVTLSCSPISGHRSVSWYQQTPGQGLQFLFEYFSETQRNKGNFPGRFSGRQFSNSRSEMNVSTLELGDSALYLCASSSSVWDRGGGYTFGSGTRLTVV.

The V gene is TRBV5-1, the J gene TRBJ2-5; the D is unclear. From germline, CDR1 is SGHRS and CDR2 YFSETQ. There are 13 residues in the CDR3. V lost 5 bases and J 2 bases, leaving 10 bases between the germline ends. CDR3 loop: CASRRGSQETQYF. The CDR3 coding sequence is TGCGCCAGCAGGCGCGGCAGTCAAGAGACCCAGTACTTC.

The chain recombines TRBV25-1 with TRBJ2-1, with TRBD1 matching 8 bases. The germline CDR1 and CDR2 sequences are MGHDK and SYGVNS. CDR3 length: 17 residues. With 1 base clipped from V and 2 bases from J, the junction kept 7 bases outside the gene matches. The CDR3: CASSESSGGATYNEQFF. Here the CDR3 DNA reads TGTGCCAGCAGTGAATCATCAGGGGGCGCGACCTACAATGAGCAGTTCTTC.

This clonotype was picked up a small number of times. The chain combines TRBV24-1 with TRBJ2-4, with 9 positions matching TRBD2. The CDR3 is 15 residues long. Germline V lookup: CDR1 KGHDR, CDR2 SFDVKD. The ends lost 5 bases at V and 2 bases at J; junction bases unmatched: 3. DNA of the CDR3: TGTGCCACCAGTGCTAGCGGGGAGACCAAAAACATTCAGTACTTC. It codes for CATSASGETKNIQYF.

V usage is TRBV25-1 and J usage is TRBJ2-3; 13 bases align to TRBD2. This CDR3 is built from 17 residues. Germline CDR1 and CDR2: MGHDK and SYGVNS. J lost 6 bases, V lost 5 bases, and 11 bases had no gene match. For the CDR3, the DNA is TGTGCCAGCAGTCAGAAGACTAGCGGGGGGTTCACTGATACGCAGTATTTT. The encoded protein is CASSQKTSGGFTDTQYF.

J is TRBJ1-1 and V is TRBV2; D is possibly TRBD1 (5 bases). Germline loops: CDR1 SNHLY, CDR2 FYNNEI. V dropped 2 bases and J dropped 7 bases, with 14 bases sitting between them. The CDR3 spans 14 residues. CDR3 sequence: CASSELEGESEAFF. Here the CDR3 DNA reads TGTGCCAGCAGTGAATTGGAAGGGGAGAGTGAAGCTTTCTTT.

The chain joins TRBV11-2 to TRBJ2-7; no firm D call. CDR3 length: 12 residues. The germline V gene encodes CDR1 SGHAT and CDR2 FQNNGV. V was clipped by 4 bases and J by 4 bases, with 8 bases between them. The CDR3 spells CASSSVMYEQYF. The CDR3 DNA reads TGTGCCAGCAGCTCTGTGATGTACGAGCAGTACTTC.

V usage is TRBV4-1 and J usage is TRBJ2-6, with 8 bases fitting TRBD1. Germline-derived CDR1 and CDR2 are MGHRA and YSYEKL. The J segment lost 4 bases and the V segment lost 1 base, leaving 3 bases of the junction unmatched. The CDR3 length is 16 residues. The DNA of the CDR3 is TGCGCCAGCAGCCAAGGACAGGGGTCCGGGGCCAACGTCCTGACTTTC. Its protein is CASSQGQGSGANVLTF.

This clonotype was recorded a few times. The chain is built from TRBV20-1 and TRBJ2-4; 8 bases map to TRBD1. Germline V gene data show CDR1 as DFQATT and CDR2 as SNEGSKA (reference sequence). This CDR3 has 14 amino acids. V gave up 2 bases and J gave up 5 bases; unmatched junction bases: 5. The CDR3 coding sequence is TGCAGTGCTAGACCCGGACAGGGACAAAACATTCAGTACTTC. Protein product: CSARPGQGQNIQYF.

The rearrangement links TRBV12-3 or TRBV12-4 to TRBJ1-2; no clear D gene. Between the trimmed V and J ends, which lost 3 bases and 8 bases, there was a span of 19 bases. CDR3 length equals 15 residues. Here the CDR3 DNA reads TGTGCCAGCAGTTTCGGTCGGGGTCGAGTGGAAGGCTACACCTTC. As protein: CASSFGRGRVEGYTF.

V gene TRBV7-2 combines with J gene TRBJ2-3, with 7 nucleotides matching TRBD1. CDR3 size: 14 residues. CDR1 is SGHTA and CDR2 is FQGNSA in the germline V gene. J gave up 5 bases and V 7 bases, and 9 bases lay outside the gene matches. The CDR3 DNA reads as TGTGCCAGCAACTTGGCCCAGGGGGTAGATACGCAGTATTTT. This sequence encodes CASNLAQGVDTQYF.

The sample holds a few counts of this clonotype. The gene calls are TRBV11-3 and TRBJ2-7, with a tentative D call TRBD2 (5 bases). The germline V gene encodes CDR1 SGHNT and CDR2 YENEEA. The CDR3 is made up of 13 amino acids. Trimming left V 6 bases short and J 4 bases short, with 13 bases between. The CDR3 loop is CASSFRTGYEQYF. The CDR3 DNA follows: TGTGCCAGCAGTTTTCGGACGGGGTACGAGCAGTACTTC.

The J gene is TRBJ2-4, the V gene TRBV12-3 or TRBV12-4; possible D gene TRBD1, 6 bases. CDR3 length: 19 amino acids. V was cut by 4 bases and J by 0 bases, with 22 bases left in between. CDR3 loop: CASSSLDSSVILAKNIQYF. CDR3 bases: TGTGCCAGCAGTTCCCTGGACAGCAGCGTCATCCTAGCCAAAAACATTCAGTACTTC.

This clonotype was detected only a few times. The CDR3 sequence: CSVGDRGAGYTF. CDR3 coding DNA: TGCAGCGTTGGTGACAGAGGAGCCGGCTACACCTTC. The chain recombines TRBV29-1 with TRBJ1-2, with TRBD1 as a possible D gene (5 bases). CDR3 size: 12 residues. Trimming left V 4 bases short and J 8 bases short, with 14 bases between. Germline values: CDR1 SQVTM, CDR2 ANQGSEA.

This clonotype was counted a few times. V is TRBV20-1 and J is TRBJ1-2; no firm D call. V was pared by 1 base and J by 8 bases, with 11 bases between. CDR1 is DFQATT, CDR2 SNEGSKA, per germline (reference sequence). The CDR3 length is 12 residues. The chain's CDR3 is CSARGQVGGYTF. CDR3 DNA sequence: TGCAGTGCTAGAGGCCAGGTCGGGGGCTACACCTTC.

The chain has TRBV15 and TRBJ2-5; D is perhaps TRBD1 or TRBD2 (6 bases each). V gave up 2 bases and J gave up 2 bases, with 12 bases separating them. Germline V gene data show CDR1 as LNHNV and CDR2 as YYDKDF (reference sequence). The CDR3 extends over 15 amino acids. In DNA form, the CDR3 reads TGTGCCACCAGCAGAATTCTAGGGGGGCAAGAGACCCAGTACTTC. The encoded protein is CATSRILGGQETQYF.

The gene calls are TRBV20-1 and TRBJ2-5; 10 bases are a match to TRBD1. The length of the CDR3 is 14 residues. From germline, CDR1 is DFQATT and CDR2 SNEGSKA (reference sequence). Germline trimming cut 5 bases from V and 2 bases from J; bases unmatched to any gene: 5. CDR3 nucleotide sequence: TGCAGTGCTCAAACGGACAGGGGGCAAGAGACCCAGTACTTC. It encodes CSAQTDRGQETQYF.

This clonotype appeared a few times. V and J are TRBV20-1 and TRBJ2-3; 7 nucleotides align to TRBD1. Germline trimming cut 0 bases from V and 6 bases from J; bases unmatched to any gene: 12. Per the germline V gene, CDR1 is DFQATT and CDR2 is SNEGSKA (reference sequence). The CDR3 consists of 16 residues. DNA for the CDR3: TGCAGTGCTAGAGAGTCCCCGACAGGGTACAGGGATACGCAGTATTTT. Its protein product is CSARESPTGYRDTQYF.

A single count supports this clonotype. This chain joins TRBV20-1 and TRBJ1-2; D ambiguous. With 1 base removed from V and 4 bases from J, the gap between germline ends came to 16 bases. This CDR3 spans 15 amino acids. The germline V gene encodes CDR1 DFQATT and CDR2 SNEGSKA (reference sequence). Written as DNA, the CDR3 is TGCAGTGCTAGAGGGGCCCCCGGGTTGGTCTATGGCTACACCTTC. It encodes CSARGAPGLVYGYTF.